This TCR beta chain was identified during a study of CD8+CD57+ T cells in acquired aplastic anemia (dated by TCRdb to 2016 to 2019). Study-wide context: On average, sorted CD4+ and CD8+ cells yielded approximately 3 ug of extracted DNA, with a range of about 0.19 to 30 ug. CD8+CD57+ expansion was defined as frequency above the mean frequency observed in healthy subjects.

Genomic DNA served as template for TCR beta VDJ combination and CDR3 sequence profiling. An Illumina HiSeq 2000 was used for TCR repertoire sequencing. The authors processed their data as follows. Repertoires were assessed using TRBV/TRBJ rearrangement plots, CDR3 size and DJ length profiles, and Simpson's diversity index. The most abundant DNA sequence in the deep sequencing data was defined as the immunodominant clone. CDR3 amino acid sequences were checked for sharing between subjects and were compared against published repertoires and the VDJdb database. TCRdb itself trimmed the public reads at Q25 with fastp, ran MiXCR and retained productive beta chains. Rows are unified per CDR3 protein, each entry keeping the most common DNA and genes. The authors' filters were not applied to this entry. The sample table contains about 41,000 distinct CDR3 sequences; only one count was recorded for less than 65% of them. The ten largest clones take up 50% to 65% of the sample.

This clonotype is classified as medium-sized (0.01 to 0.1%). The antigen it binds to is not known. Nothing much larger sits one base from this clone, and base qualities are not available. The investigation overall reported the following: Roughly 31 CD8+ CDR3 sequences were shared between patients and controls but appeared highly expressed in patients and within their immunodominant clones. Patients and healthy controls showed no significant difference in CD8+ Simpson's diversity (P=0.060).

Patients chosen for sequencing had shown expansion of CD8+CD57+ cells by flow cytometry. All patients had severe acquired aplastic anemia diagnosed by International Study of Aplastic Anemia and Agranulocytosis and Camitta criteria. No therapy had been received by the patients at the time of blood sampling. In the study, sorted CD4+ and CD8+ blood T cells from patients with severe aplastic anemia and from healthy subjects underwent deep sequencing of TCR repertoires. Patients were enrolled in the USA under clinicaltrials.gov protocols 00001620, 01623167, 00001397, 00071045, 00081523 and 00961064. Ficoll-Paque density gradient centrifugation was used to isolate peripheral blood mononuclear cells. Before DNA extraction, CD4+ and CD8+ T cells were sorted with FACS or magnetic beads. The germline V gene yields SGHVS for CDR1 and FNYEAQ for CDR2. V and J are trimmed by 3 bases and 3 bases, and the gene matches miss 1 base of the junction. From the cysteine up to the phenylalanine, the CDR3 has a length of 13 residues. The kept DNA is CDR3 alone, 39 bases in frame from the first base.

The sequenced material came from sorted CD4+, CD8+, or CD8+CD57+ T cells (not recorded which) from PBMCs. In this chain, TRBV7-6 is recombined with TRBJ2-7, with TRBD2 identical over 8 junction bases. This TCR was recovered from a human donor with aplastic anemia. The DNA sequence follows: TGTGCCAGCAGCTTGCGGGAGGACTACGAGCAGTACTTC. Its product reads: CASSLREDYEQYF.